The 13 T cell receptor beta chains below were found in one sample sequenced in a study of blood T cell repertoires in COVID-19. Measured with immunoSEQ multiplex PCR; TCRdb has only the in-frame clones, and not every one. The data contain approximately 92,000 clones, around nine tenths of them seen just once; the ten biggest clones take up about 18%. Sequenced material: peripheral blood. The source is a woman aged 60-70 years with COVID-19, enrolled during active disease.

The count of this clone is one. The chain combines TRBV6-5 with TRBJ1-1; D gene uncertain. This CDR3 is built from 16 residues. The V gene lost 2 bases and the J gene lost 0 bases, with 13 bases spanning the gap. Germline CDR1 MNHEY, CDR2 SVGAGI. The CDR3 here is CASSYRPELVNTEAFF. As DNA, the CDR3 is TGTGCCAGCAGTTACCGCCCTGAGTTGGTGAACACTGAAGCTTTCTTT.

This chain connects TRBV4-3 to TRBJ2-3, with 9 bases that match TRBD2. The CDR3 totals 16 residues. Germline trimming cut 2 bases from V and 8 bases from J; bases unmatched to any gene: 11. Germline V CDR1 and CDR2: LGHNA, YSLEER. CDR3: CASSQNPTSGTITQYF. The CDR3 nucleotides read TGCGCCAGCAGCCAAAACCCGACTAGCGGCACAATTACGCAGTATTTT.

J is TRBJ1-4 and V is TRBV19, with TRBD1 matching 8 bases. CDR1 LNHDA and CDR2 SQIVND come from the germline V gene (reference sequence). The junction had 10 bases not matched to a gene; V was cut back by 7 bases and J by 3 bases. The CDR3 is 16 residues long. The CDR3 loop is CASTRSQGAANEKLFF. DNA of the CDR3: TGTGCCAGTACCAGATCGCAGGGGGCGGCTAATGAAAAACTGTTTTTT.

The chain couples TRBV11-2 to TRBJ2-5; 7 bases align to TRBD1. This CDR3 region has 13 residues. J gave up 4 bases and V 5 bases, and 4 bases lay outside the gene matches. Germline assignment: CDR1 SGHAT and CDR2 FQNNGV. The CDR3 DNA follows: TGTGCCAGCAGCCCCCGACAGGGAGAGACCCAGTACTTC. Translating it yields CASSPRQGETQYF.

The chain is built from TRBV3-1 (or the pseudogene TRBV3-2) and TRBJ2-2; the D gene is possibly TRBD2 (5 bases). V was clipped by 5 bases and J by 6 bases, with 13 bases between them. Looked up from germline, CDR1 is LGHDT and CDR2 is YNNKEL (reference sequence). This CDR3 comprises 14 residues. CDR3 nucleotides: TGTGCCAGCAGCGCCCCAGCTAGCCCCGGGGAGCTGTTTTTT. As protein: CASSAPASPGELFF.

The chain combines TRBV11-2 with TRBJ1-2; D unclear. CDR3 length equals 15 residues. V was cut by 3 bases and J by 0 bases, with 11 bases left in between. The germline gives CDR1 SGHAT, CDR2 FQNNGV. The CDR3 is CASSLEGAANYGYTF. Written as DNA, the CDR3 is TGTGCCAGCAGCTTGGAGGGAGCAGCTAACTATGGCTACACCTTC.

This sequence joins TRBV24-1 and TRBJ2-3; TRBD2 matches 11 bases. Germline lookup yields CDR1 KGHDR and CDR2 SFDVKD. The CDR3 runs 17 residues. J lost 0 bases, V lost 12 bases, and 13 bases had no gene match. The chain's CDR3 is CAAGGLAGGHSTDTQYF. The CDR3 bases are TGTGCCGCAGGAGGGCTAGCGGGGGGCCATAGCACAGATACGCAGTATTTT.

The chain employs TRBV4-1 and TRBJ1-3; a weak D match, TRBD1 (5 bases). Germline CDR1 reads MGHRA; CDR2 reads YSYEKL. The CDR3 totals 15 residues. Trimming took off 0 bases at V and 1 base at J, with 7 bases between the two ends. CDR3 in amino acids: CASSQDQGSGNTIYF. The CDR3 region has the DNA TGCGCCAGCAGCCAAGATCAGGGATCTGGAAACACCATATATTTT.

The J gene is TRBJ1-1, the V gene TRBV3-1 (or the pseudogene TRBV3-2); D gene unclear. The germline V gene encodes CDR1 LGHDT and CDR2 YNNKEL (reference sequence). The length of the CDR3 is 14 residues. Between the trimmed V and J ends, which lost 0 bases and 6 bases, there was a span of 11 bases. The CDR3 bases are TGTGCCAGCAGCCAAGATGGTGGCATCTCTGAAGCTTTCTTT. Translating gives CASSQDGGISEAFF.

The V gene is TRBV9, the J gene TRBJ2-3; perhaps TRBD1 as D (5 bases). Germline V gene data show CDR1 as SGDLS and CDR2 as YYNGEE. Trimming took 3 bases from V and 2 from J, leaving 13 bases between them. The CDR3 contains 15 residues. The chain's CDR3 is CASSDRQSHTDTQYF. Written as DNA, the CDR3 is TGTGCCAGCAGCGACCGACAGAGCCACACAGATACGCAGTATTTT. Full variable domain (rest looked up from reference TRBV9 and TRBJ2-3): DSGVTQTPKHLITATGQRVTLRCSPRSGDLSVYWYQQSLDQGLQFLIQYYNGEERAKGNILERFSAQQFPDLHSELNLSSLELGDSALYFCASSDRQSHTDTQYFGPGTRLTVL.

This chain connects TRBV12-3 or TRBV12-4 to TRBJ1-1, with D unclear. The CDR3 length is 13 residues. V lost 7 bases and J lost 0, with 9 bases in between. CDR3: CASTAEMNTEAFF. The DNA of the CDR3 is TGTGCCAGCACCGCCGAGATGAACACTGAAGCTTTCTTT.

The chain links TRBV24-1 to TRBJ2-2; the D gene is possibly TRBD2 (7 bases). The CDR3 loop spans 17 amino acids. Germline values: CDR1 KGHDR, CDR2 SFDVKD. Deletions cut 5 bases from V and 0 bases from J, with 15 bases between. CDR3 sequence: CATSVVQGGTNTGELFF. The DNA for the CDR3 is TGTGCCACCAGTGTAGTACAGGGAGGGACGAACACCGGGGAGCTGTTTTTT.

This clone has only one observation. V is TRBV5-6 and J is TRBJ1-4, with D possibly TRBD1 on 5 matching bases. The CDR3 spans 14 residues. V was trimmed by 1 base and J by 6 bases, leaving 10 bases between them. The germline V gene encodes CDR1 SGHDT and CDR2 YYEEEE. CDR3 bases: TGTGCCAGCAGCTTGTTGGGCAGGGATGAAAAACTGTTTTTT. This sequence encodes CASSLLGRDEKLFF.